The 19 T cell receptor beta chains reported below all come from one sample, sequenced in a study of shared clonotypes between healthy human individuals. The naive CD8 subset, CD45RO-negative cells positively selected for CCR7, excluded terminally differentiated effector memory CD45RA+ cells. Using immunoSEQ multiplex PCR, the repertoire was profiled, and TCRdb retains in-frame clones only, with some absent. Here the sample spans more than 2 million clones, about 95% being singletons. Specimen: naive CD8+ T cells sorted from blood. Receptor source: a man between 18 and 35 years old in good health.

This clone showed up just a few times. The chain links TRBV25-1 to TRBJ1-1; D remains ambiguous. V lost 4 bases and J lost 1, with 16 bases in between. This CDR3 is built from 16 residues. The germline V gene has CDR1 MGHDK and CDR2 SYGVNS. In DNA form, the CDR3 reads TGTGCCAGCAGTGCCTCTGAGGGTTGGGGGAACACTGAAGCTTTCTTT. Translated: CASSASEGWGNTEAFF.

The rearrangement joins TRBV9 to TRBJ1-1; D is perhaps TRBD1 (5 bases). Trimming cost V 5 bases and J 8 bases, with 16 bases left between them. There are 13 residues in the CDR3. CDR1 SGDLS and CDR2 YYNGEE come from the germline V gene. CDR3: CASRGTGLGEAFF. DNA of the CDR3: TGTGCCAGCAGGGGGACGGGGTTAGGAGAAGCTTTCTTT.

This clone was seen only once. The chain uses TRBV2 and TRBJ1-1, with a possible D match to TRBD1 (5 bases). The CDR3 is made up of 15 amino acids. The germline gives CDR1 SNHLY, CDR2 FYNNEI. With 1 base removed from V and 1 base from J, the gap between germline ends came to 10 bases. CDR3 amino acids: CASSEVRQGNTEAFF. CDR3 bases: TGTGCCAGCAGTGAAGTTCGGCAGGGGAACACTGAAGCTTTCTTT.

The chain recombines TRBV2 with TRBJ2-5; D perhaps matches TRBD1 (5 bases). The germline V gene has CDR1 SNHLY and CDR2 FYNNEI. This CDR3 is 13 amino acids long. Trimming pared 6 bases from V and 5 bases from J, leaving 13 bases between. CDR3: CASREQVVETQYF. The CDR3, as DNA: TGTGCCAGCAGAGAACAGGTCGTCGAGACCCAGTACTTC.

Only one count was recorded for this clone. DNA for the CDR3: TGTGCCATCAGTGAAGAACAGGGAGGTCAGCCCCAGCATTTT. The encoded protein is CAISEEQGGQPQHF. The V and J genes are TRBV10-3 and TRBJ1-5; TRBD1 is a possible D gene (6 bases). The ends were cut back, 3 bases at V and 6 bases at J, with 12 bases in the middle. From germline, CDR1 is ENHRY and CDR2 SYGVKD. The CDR3 covers 14 residues.

The gene calls are TRBV28 and TRBJ1-1, with 7 positions matching TRBD1. The CDR3 sequence is 15 residues long. V trimming: 7 bases; J trimming: 4 bases; junction bases outside the gene matches: 12. Germline lookup yields CDR1 MDHEN and CDR2 SYDVKM. CDR3 DNA sequence: TGTGCCAGCACATGGACAGGCGGGGTAACCACTGAAGCTTTCTTT. This gives the protein CASTWTGGVTTEAFF.

The chain is built from TRBV7-9 and TRBJ2-7; D might be TRBD1 (5 bases). Germline lookup yields CDR1 SEHNR and CDR2 FQNEAQ (reference sequence). V lost 1 base to trimming and J lost 2 bases, with 9 bases between them. This CDR3 has 14 amino acids. CDR3 in amino acids: CASSLVGATYEQYF. In nucleotides, the CDR3 is TGTGCCAGCAGCTTAGTAGGGGCAACCTACGAGCAGTACTTC.

The V call is TRBV18, the J call TRBJ2-2; D unresolved. This CDR3 comprises 14 residues. The germline gives CDR1 KGHSH, CDR2 LQKENI. The V end lost 3 bases, the J end lost 6 bases, and 11 bases lay between the germline ends. The CDR3, as DNA: TGTGCCAGCTCACCCTCCCCCGGTCCCGGGGAGCTGTTTTTT. Its translation: CASSPSPGPGELFF.

This chain joins TRBV6-1 and TRBJ2-3; the D gene is possibly TRBD1 (5 bases). The CDR3 spans 13 residues. V lost 1 base and J 7 bases, leaving 9 bases between the germline ends. Germline CDR1 MNHNS, CDR2 SASEGT. The DNA for the CDR3 is TGTGCCAGCAGTGAAGTCAGGGTTCATACGCAGTATTTT. Amino acid sequence: CASSEVRVHTQYF.

The chain combines TRBV27 with TRBJ1-5; TRBD1 matches 8 bases. Germline assignment: CDR1 MNHEY and CDR2 SMNVEV (reference sequence). The CDR3 is 16 residues long. Trimming at V came to 6 bases and at J to 0 bases, leaving 7 bases not matched to a gene. The CDR3 DNA is TGTGCCAGCAGATCGACAGGGGCCAATAGCAATCAGCCCCAGCATTTT. It translates to CASRSTGANSNQPQHF.

Only one count was recorded for this clone. The chain employs TRBV7-9 and TRBJ2-2; 8 bases line up with TRBD1. The trim removed 6 bases at V and 4 bases at J, leaving 7 bases unmatched. In germline, CDR1 is SEHNR, CDR2 FQNEAQ (reference sequence). CDR3 length: 15 amino acids. Here the CDR3 DNA reads TGTGCCAGCAGACCCGGGACAGGCTTCACCGGGGAGCTGTTTTTT. Protein sequence: CASRPGTGFTGELFF.

The chain couples TRBV13 to TRBJ2-1, with 7 bases fitting TRBD2. CDR1 PRHDT and CDR2 FYEKMQ come from the germline V gene (reference sequence). The CDR3 loop spans 15 amino acids. Unmatched junction bases numbered 10, after V lost 5 bases and J lost 6 bases. The CDR3 loop is CASSQGPSGGNEQFF. For the CDR3, the DNA is TGTGCCAGCAGCCAAGGTCCTAGCGGAGGCAATGAGCAGTTCTTC.

Only a few counts were recorded for this clone. This chain links TRBV27 with TRBJ2-7, with D perhaps matching TRBD2 (5 bases). V gave up 4 bases and J gave up 0 bases, with 16 bases separating them. CDR1 is MNHEY, CDR2 SMNVEV, per germline (reference sequence). This CDR3 is 16 amino acids long. CDR3 bases: TGTGCCAGCAGTTCGTCAGGAGGAGAGCACTCCTACGAGCAGTACTTC. Translating it yields CASSSSGGEHSYEQYF.

On this clone itself: The sample holds other DNA sequences that translate to the same CDR3. The V gene is TRBV30, the J gene TRBJ1-2, with a possible D match to TRBD1 (5 bases). Germline V gene data show CDR1 as GTSNPN and CDR2 as SVGIG (reference sequence). Trimming stripped 3 bases from V and 4 bases from J, with 9 bases between. The CDR3 has 12 residues. Written as DNA, the CDR3 is TGTGCCTGGAGCGTTGGGGGCTATGGCTACACCTTC. Amino acids: CAWSVGGYGYTF.

The rearrangement joins TRBV5-8 to TRBJ2-3; either TRBD1 or TRBD2 may supply D (6 bases each). V lost 1 base to trimming and J lost 0 bases, with 18 bases between them. Germline assignment: CDR1 SGHTS and CDR2 YDEGEE. This CDR3 contains 18 residues. In DNA form, the CDR3 reads TGTGCCAGCAGCTTGAATCACGTGGGGGGCGGGAGCACAGATACGCAGTATTTT. This gives the protein CASSLNHVGGGSTDTQYF.

This chain connects TRBV25-1 to TRBJ2-7; D gene unclear. CDR1 and CDR2 (germline): MGHDK, SYGVNS. V lost 3 bases and J 2 bases, leaving 14 bases between the germline ends. The CDR3 covers 15 residues. The CDR3 loop is CASSDTGRLTYEQYF. CDR3 in DNA: TGTGCCAGCAGTGACACTGGCAGATTGACCTACGAGCAGTACTTC.

V is TRBV27 and J is TRBJ2-7; D unresolved. The CDR3 length is 13 residues. The V gene lost 2 bases and the J gene lost 2 bases, with 7 bases spanning the gap. Germline lookup yields CDR1 MNHEY and CDR2 SMNVEV (reference sequence). The CDR3 loop is CASSLKVPYEQYF. The CDR3 DNA follows: TGTGCCAGCAGTTTAAAGGTGCCCTACGAGCAGTACTTC.

V gene TRBV2 combines with J gene TRBJ2-1, with 9 bases aligning to TRBD1. V dropped 9 bases and J dropped 7; count of bases not matched to a gene: 13. Germline-derived CDR1 and CDR2 are SNHLY and FYNNEI. The CDR3 contains 15 residues. Here the CDR3 DNA reads TGTGCCAGGACAACCCGGGACAGGGAGACTAATGAGCAGTTCTTC. This codes for CARTTRDRETNEQFF.

A single count supports this clone. The sample has other DNA sequences that encode this CDR3 too. CDR3 amino acids: CASSVEASYEQYF. CDR3 nucleotides: TGTGCCAGCAGCGTAGAAGCCTCCTACGAGCAGTACTTC. This chain connects TRBV9 to TRBJ2-7; D gene uncertain. The CDR3 has 13 residues. The V gene's germline CDR1 is SGDLS and CDR2 YYNGEE. V shed 0 bases and J shed 0 bases, with 4 bases lying between them. Using reference TRBV9 and TRBJ2-7 for the parts outside the CDR3, the full variable domain is DSGVTQTPKHLITATGQRVTLRCSPRSGDLSVYWYQQSLDQGLQFLIQYYNGEERAKGNILERFSAQQFPDLHSELNLSSLELGDSALYFCASSVEASYEQYFGPGTRLTVT.